This is a list of T cell receptor beta chains from one sample in a study of technical replicates of blood from a handful of donors. Assay used: immunoSEQ multiplex PCR; TCRdb lists only in-frame clones, some missing. There are fewer than 75,000 clones in the sample; 93% occur only once, and 0.2% to 0.3% lies in the top ten. The sample consisted of T cells isolated from PBMCs. The source is a human donor in good health. Both conserved end residues are part of each CDR3. D genes are given only for firm matches. Clone size is given for some rows only: seen once, a few or many times, or a class if the clone is expanded.

J gene,clone size,V gene,D gene,CDR3 protein,CDR3 DNA
TRBJ2-3,once,TRBV5-1,TRBD2,CASSLATSGGLSDTQYF,TGCGCCAGCAGCTTGGCGACTAGCGGGGGCCTGTCAGATACGCAGTATTTT
TRBJ1-1,NA,TRBV10-2,NA,CATGGGTEAFF,TGCGCCACCGGCGGAGGCACTGAAGCTTTCTTT
TRBJ1-2,once,TRBV19,TRBD1,CASSSTGQGGALNGYTF,TGTGCCAGTAGTTCAACGGGACAGGGGGGGGCTTTGAATGGCTACACCTTC
TRBJ2-6,NA,TRBV4-1,NA,CASSSGGTANSGANVLTF,TGCGCCAGCAGCTCCGGCGGGACAGCCAACTCTGGGGCCAACGTCCTGACTTTC
TRBJ1-6,NA,TRBV30,NA,CAWSRFNNSPLHF,TGTGCCTGGAGTCGTTTTAATAATTCACCCCTCCACTTT
TRBJ1-2,NA,TRBV9,NA,CASSVSGGNGYTF,TGTGCCAGCAGCGTATCGGGGGGGAATGGCTACACCTTC
TRBJ1-4,NA,TRBV6-1,TRBD1,CASSRGQGEKLFF,TGTGCCAGCAGCCGAGGACAGGGAGAGAAACTGTTTTTT
TRBJ1-6,NA,TRBV5-1,NA,CASRLEGENSPLHF,TGCGCCAGCAGGTTAGAAGGGGAAAATTCACCCCTCCACTTT
TRBJ1-1,NA,TRBV7-9,TRBD1,CASRRGRMNTEAFF,TGTGCCAGCAGGAGGGGGCGGATGAACACTGAAGCTTTCTTT
TRBJ2-1,NA,TRBV20-1,NA,CSAVDWDEQFF,TGCAGTGCTGTGGACTGGGATGAGCAGTTCTTC
TRBJ2-7,NA,TRBV5-4,NA,CASSLGPSAYEQYF,TGTGCCAGCAGCTTGGGACCAAGCGCCTACGAGCAGTACTTC
TRBJ2-1,NA,TRBV11-3,TRBD1,CASSSRDSAYNEQFF,TGTGCCAGCAGCTCCCGGGACAGTGCCTACAATGAGCAGTTCTTC
TRBJ2-5,NA,TRBV7-8,TRBD2,CASSSIIGLAGATKETQYF,TGTGCCAGCAGCTCGATAATCGGACTAGCGGGAGCCACAAAAGAGACCCAGTACTTC
TRBJ2-5,NA,TRBV15,NA,CATSRDLQETQYF,TGTGCCACCAGCAGAGATCTTCAAGAGACCCAGTACTTC
TRBJ1-2,NA,TRBV5-5,NA,CASSRGQNYGYTF,TGTGCCAGCAGCAGAGGACAGAACTATGGCTACACCTTC
TRBJ1-2,NA,TRBV29-1,NA,CSVPTADNYGYTF,TGCAGCGTCCCTACGGCGGATAACTATGGCTACACCTTC
TRBJ2-5,NA,TRBV6-5,NA,CASSYTEFETQYF,TGTGCCAGCAGTTACACAGAATTCGAGACCCAGTACTTC
TRBJ2-3,NA,TRBV7-8,NA,CASSLGATQYF,TGTGCCAGCAGCTTAGGGGCTACGCAGTATTTT
TRBJ2-1,NA,TRBV11-2,TRBD1,CASSNLRGRFNEQFF,TGTGCCAGCAGCAATCTCAGGGGGCGCTTCAATGAGCAGTTCTTC
TRBJ2-3,NA,TRBV5-1,TRBD2,CASSPGLAGHADTQYF,TGCGCCAGCAGCCCGGGACTAGCGGGGCATGCAGATACGCAGTATTTT
TRBJ2-7,NA,TRBV5-1,NA,CASSLVWDNSYEQYF,TGCGCCAGCAGCTTGGTGTGGGACAATTCCTACGAGCAGTACTTC
TRBJ1-3,NA,TRBV28,NA,CASNHRASGNTIYF,TGTGCCAGCAATCACAGGGCTTCTGGAAACACCATATATTTT
TRBJ1-6,NA,TRBV5-1,TRBD1,CASSPGTANSPLHF,TGCGCCAGCAGCCCCGGGACAGCTAATTCACCCCTCCACTTT
TRBJ1-2,once,TRBV5-1,NA,CASSGGYGYTF,TGCGCCAGCAGCGGAGGATATGGCTACACCTTC
TRBJ2-7,NA,TRBV6-6,TRBD1,CASRRDRGSNEQYF,TGTGCCAGCCGCCGGGACAGGGGTTCGAACGAGCAGTACTTC
TRBJ2-1,NA,TRBV18,TRBD2,CASSPSIAGSYNEQFF,TGTGCCAGCTCACCCTCCATAGCGGGATCCTACAATGAGCAGTTCTTC
TRBJ1-6,NA,TRBV19,NA,CASGLRQTHSPLHF,TGTGCCAGTGGATTGCGGCAGACCCATTCACCCCTCCACTTT
TRBJ2-1,NA,TRBV28,TRBD1,CASSSPGGDRAYNEQFF,TGTGCCAGCAGTTCCCCGGGTGGGGACAGGGCGTACAATGAGCAGTTCTTC
TRBJ1-6,NA,TRBV1,NA,CTSSQDLQPGGNSPLHF,TGCACCAGCAGCCAAGATCTACAACCAGGGGGTAATTCACCCCTCCACTTT
TRBJ2-1,once,TRBV5-1,TRBD2,CASSPWLSGSGDNEQFF,TGCGCCAGCAGCCCCTGGCTTAGCGGGAGCGGCGACAATGAGCAGTTCTTC
TRBJ1-1,NA,TRBV7-9,TRBD1,CASSQGQGDTEAFF,TGTGCCAGCAGCCAGGGACAGGGGGACACTGAAGCTTTCTTT
TRBJ2-3,NA,TRBV11-1,TRBD2,CASSPGLAGRGDTQYF,TGTGCCAGCAGCCCTGGACTAGCGGGGCGAGGAGATACGCAGTATTTT
TRBJ1-5,NA,TRBV6-4,TRBD1,CASSDSRDRGEGQPQHF,TGTGCCAGCAGTGATTCTAGGGACAGGGGGGAGGGGCAGCCCCAGCATTTT
TRBJ1-4,NA,TRBV5-1,NA,CASKQGVDEKLFF,TGCGCCAGTAAACAGGGCGTGGATGAAAAACTGTTTTTT
TRBJ1-1,NA,TRBV18,TRBD1,CASSRPPWTGNGEAFF,TGTGCCAGCTCACGACCCCCGTGGACAGGGAACGGCGAAGCTTTCTTT
TRBJ2-3,NA,TRBV9,NA,CASSADPQGGADTQYF,TGTGCCAGCAGCGCGGACCCCCAGGGGGGTGCAGATACGCAGTATTTT
TRBJ2-1,NA,TRBV5-6,TRBD2,CASSSWTSGNNEQFF,TGTGCCAGCAGCTCCTGGACTAGCGGTAACAATGAGCAGTTCTTC
TRBJ2-5,once,TRBV6-5,TRBD2,CASSSTYSGQETQYF,TGTGCCAGCAGTTCAACTTATAGCGGGCAAGAGACCCAGTACTTC
TRBJ2-7,NA,TRBV4-1,NA,CASSQELRQRTLYEQYF,TGCGCCAGCAGCCAAGAGTTACGACAGAGAACCCTCTACGAGCAGTACTTC
TRBJ1-2,once,TRBV6-5,NA,CATTYGAGAGGYTF,TGTGCCACCACGTACGGCGCTGGGGCTGGCGGCTACACCTTC
TRBJ1-2,NA,TRBV6-1,NA,CASSVPREGGYTF,TGTGCCAGCAGTGTCCCCAGGGAAGGCGGCTACACCTTC
TRBJ1-2,NA,TRBV14,TRBD1,CASSLRQGADGYTF,TGTGCCAGCAGCCTAAGACAGGGGGCGGATGGCTACACCTTC
TRBJ2-5,NA,TRBV19,NA,CASSAQGQETQYF,TGTGCCAGTAGTGCACAGGGCCAAGAGACCCAGTACTTC
TRBJ2-2,NA,TRBV28,NA,CASSPFRTGELFF,TGTGCCAGCAGCCCCTTTCGCACCGGGGAGCTGTTTTTT
TRBJ2-7,NA,TRBV5-6,TRBD1,CASSPTTLTGGDHEQYF,TGTGCCAGCAGCCCTACAACCTTGACAGGGGGCGACCACGAGCAGTACTTC
TRBJ1-1,NA,TRBV6-1,NA,CASSRTELNTEAFF,TGTGCCAGCAGCCGGACAGAGTTGAACACTGAAGCTTTCTTT
TRBJ2-7,NA,TRBV5-4,NA,CASSNQGNEQYF,TGTGCCAGCAGTAATCAGGGAAACGAGCAGTACTTC
TRBJ1-1,NA,TRBV27,NA,CASRGGRAEAFF,TGTGCCAGCAGGGGGGGTCGCGCTGAAGCTTTCTTT
TRBJ1-5,NA,TRBV27,NA,CASSLRGDQPQHF,TGTGCCAGCAGTTTACGGGGAGATCAGCCCCAGCATTTT
TRBJ1-4,NA,TRBV5-6,NA,CASSLVSDEKLFF,TGTGCCAGCAGCTTGGTGTCAGATGAAAAACTGTTTTTT
TRBJ2-1,NA,TRBV6-5,TRBD1,CASSYSQGNEQFF,TGTGCCAGCAGTTACTCACAGGGGAACGAGCAGTTCTTC
TRBJ2-7,NA,TRBV7-9,TRBD2,CASSLGLAGGPAPVVF,TGTGCCAGCAGCTTAGGGTTAGCGGGGGGGCCTGCCCCGGTGGTCTTC
TRBJ1-5,NA,TRBV4-1,NA,CASSQDSGFYQPQHF,TGCGCCAGCAGCCAAGACTCAGGGTTTTATCAGCCCCAGCATTTT
TRBJ2-3,NA,TRBV9,NA,CASREGLGSTDTQYF,TGTGCCAGCAGGGAGGGACTCGGCAGCACAGATACGCAGTATTTT
TRBJ1-1,NA,TRBV6-5,NA,CASSYLGENTEAFF,TGTGCCAGCAGTTACTTAGGGGAGAACACTGAAGCTTTCTTT
TRBJ2-5,once,TRBV7-2,NA,CASSLGRQETQYF,TGTGCCAGCAGCTTGGGCCGCCAAGAGACCCAGTACTTC
TRBJ1-2,NA,TRBV6-1,NA,CASSEAEGLVYTF,TGTGCCAGCAGTGAAGCCGAGGGTCTGGTCTACACCTTC
TRBJ2-3,NA,TRBV5-6,NA,CASRYADTQYF,TGTGCCAGCAGGTATGCAGATACGCAGTATTTT
TRBJ1-5,NA,TRBV28,NA,CASSLDWYSNQPQHF,TGTGCCAGCAGCCTGGACTGGTATAGCAATCAGCCCCAGCATTTT